This TCR beta chain originates from a study of cytomegalovirus exposure and HLA in healthy donors. Sequencing was performed with immunoSEQ multiplex PCR; in TCRdb, only in-frame clones are kept and a portion is missing. The sample carries some 140,000 clones, about nine tenths recorded once. The CDR3 is 15 amino acids. The trim removed 3 bases at V and 7 bases at J, leaving 8 bases unmatched. The germline V gene encodes CDR1 LGHNT and CDR2 FRNRAP. This sequence originates from a man younger than 30 in good health and CMV-seronegative. The rearrangement joins TRBV12-5 to TRBJ2-1; 8 bases are a match to TRBD1. Sequencing used PBMCs. In DNA, the CDR3 is TGTGCTAGTGGTTTAATAGTCAGGGGGCGAAATGAGCAGTTCTTC. This sequence encodes CASGLIVRGRNEQFF.